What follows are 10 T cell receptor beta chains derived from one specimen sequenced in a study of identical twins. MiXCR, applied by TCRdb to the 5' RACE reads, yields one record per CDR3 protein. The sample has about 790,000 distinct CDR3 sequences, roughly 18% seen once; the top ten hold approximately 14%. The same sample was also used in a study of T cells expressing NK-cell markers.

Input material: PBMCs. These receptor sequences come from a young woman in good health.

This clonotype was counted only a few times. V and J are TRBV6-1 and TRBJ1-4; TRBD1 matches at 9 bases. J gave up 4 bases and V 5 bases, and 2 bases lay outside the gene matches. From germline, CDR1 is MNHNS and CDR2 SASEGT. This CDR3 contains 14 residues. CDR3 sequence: CASSRQGVNEKLFF. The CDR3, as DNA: TGTGCCAGCAGTCGACAGGGGGTTAATGAAAAACTGTTTTTT.

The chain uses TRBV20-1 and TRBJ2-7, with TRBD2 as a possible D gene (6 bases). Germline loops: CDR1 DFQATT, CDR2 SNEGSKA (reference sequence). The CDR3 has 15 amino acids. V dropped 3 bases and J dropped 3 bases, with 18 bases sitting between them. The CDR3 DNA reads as TGCAGTGCTAGGCCTGGAGGGGTCCCACACTACGAGCAGTACTTC. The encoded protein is CSARPGGVPHYEQYF.

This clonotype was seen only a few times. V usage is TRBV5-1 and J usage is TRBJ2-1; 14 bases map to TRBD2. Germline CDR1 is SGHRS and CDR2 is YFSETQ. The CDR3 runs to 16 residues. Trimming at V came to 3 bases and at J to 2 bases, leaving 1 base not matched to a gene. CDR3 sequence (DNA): TGCGCCAGCAGCTCGGGACTAGCGGGAGCCTACAATGAGCAGTTCTTC. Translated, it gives CASSSGLAGAYNEQFF. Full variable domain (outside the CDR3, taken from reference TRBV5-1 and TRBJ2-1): KAGVTQTPRYLIKTRGQQVTLSCSPISGHRSVSWYQQTPGQGLQFLFEYFSETQRNKGNFPGRFSGRQFSNSRSEMNVSTLELGDSALYLCASSSGLAGAYNEQFFGPGTRLTVL.

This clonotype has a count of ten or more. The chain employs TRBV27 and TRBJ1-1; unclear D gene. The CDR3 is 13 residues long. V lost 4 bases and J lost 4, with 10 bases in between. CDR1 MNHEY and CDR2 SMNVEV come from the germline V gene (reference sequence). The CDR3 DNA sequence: TGTGCCAGCAGTTCCGGGTTCGGCACTGAAGCTTTCTTT. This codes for CASSSGFGTEAFF.

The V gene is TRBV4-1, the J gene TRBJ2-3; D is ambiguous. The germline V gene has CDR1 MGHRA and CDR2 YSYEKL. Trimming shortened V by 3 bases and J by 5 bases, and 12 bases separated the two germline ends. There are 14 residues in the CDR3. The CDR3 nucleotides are TGCGCCAGCAGCCAGGATAGGGCTGGAGATACGCAGTATTTT. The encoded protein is CASSQDRAGDTQYF.

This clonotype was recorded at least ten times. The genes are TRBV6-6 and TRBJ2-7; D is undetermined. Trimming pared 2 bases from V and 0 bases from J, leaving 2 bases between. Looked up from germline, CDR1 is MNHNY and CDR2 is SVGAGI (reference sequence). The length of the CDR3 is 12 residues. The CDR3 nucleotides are TGTGCCAGCAGTTACGTCTCCTACGAGCAGTACTTC. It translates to CASSYVSYEQYF.

CDR3 sequence (DNA): TGTGCTAGTGGTTTGGGTGCGGGAGGAGGGAATGAGCAGTTCTTC. As protein: CASGLGAGGGNEQFF. This chain links TRBV12-5 with TRBJ2-1, with 8 nucleotides matching TRBD2. Germline trimming cut 1 base from V and 7 bases from J; bases unmatched to any gene: 6. This CDR3 region has 15 residues. The germline V gene encodes CDR1 LGHNT and CDR2 FRNRAP.

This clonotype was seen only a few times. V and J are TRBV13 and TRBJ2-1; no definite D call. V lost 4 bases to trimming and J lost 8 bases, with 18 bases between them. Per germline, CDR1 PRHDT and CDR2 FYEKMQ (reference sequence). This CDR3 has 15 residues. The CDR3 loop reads CASSSPTHRSYEQFF. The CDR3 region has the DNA TGTGCCAGCAGCTCCCCGACACACCGCTCATATGAGCAGTTCTTC.

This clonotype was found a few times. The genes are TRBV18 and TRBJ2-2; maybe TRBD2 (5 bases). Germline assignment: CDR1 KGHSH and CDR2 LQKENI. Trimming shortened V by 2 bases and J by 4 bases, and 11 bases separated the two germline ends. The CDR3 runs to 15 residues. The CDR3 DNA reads TGTGCCAGCTCACCAGTGCTAGCAGTCACCGGGGAGCTGTTTTTT. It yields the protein CASSPVLAVTGELFF.

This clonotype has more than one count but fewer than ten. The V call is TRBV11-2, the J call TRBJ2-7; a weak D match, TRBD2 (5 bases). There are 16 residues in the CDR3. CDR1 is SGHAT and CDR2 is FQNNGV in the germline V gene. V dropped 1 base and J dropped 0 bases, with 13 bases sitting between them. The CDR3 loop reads CASSLGERGYSYEQYF. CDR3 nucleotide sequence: TGTGCCAGCAGCTTAGGGGAACGGGGATACTCCTACGAGCAGTACTTC.